This entry is about one T cell receptor (beta chain). The antigen remains undetermined. This specimen belongs to a study of cytomegalovirus exposure and HLA in healthy donors. The wider study: In an early release, HLA-typed donors contributed approximately 80 million unique TCR sequences.

Study-level results: Sequencing likely generated an artifact that appeared as a cluster of highly shared sequence variants. Sequences of the TCR beta chain were said to predict the HLA-A and HLA-B alleles of most subjects accurately. Among CMV-associated TCR beta chains, most appeared HLA-restricted in a later analysis.

PCR employed 60 Vbeta and 13 Jbeta primers. Using immunoSEQ multiplex PCR, the repertoire was profiled, and TCRdb retains in-frame clones only, with some absent. The sample consists of under 200,000 clones, over 75% of them appearing once. The source material was PBMCs. This TCR was sampled from a man in his fifties in good health and CMV-seropositive.

The CDR3 loop is CASSVPDRYYEQYV. The CDR3 DNA reads TGTGCCAGCAGCGTTCCAGACAGATACTACGAGCAGTACGTC. The chain links TRBV9 to TRBJ2-7, with a tentative D call TRBD1 (5 bases). This CDR3 has 14 amino acids. V gave up 2 bases and J gave up 3 bases, with 12 bases separating them. The V gene's germline CDR1 is SGDLS and CDR2 YYNGEE.